This T cell receptor beta chain was captured in a study of control samples from healthy donors and cancer patients (dated by TCRdb to 2020 to 2021). Details on this clone: Its antigen remains undetermined. Base quality data are lacking; no much larger clone is found one base away.

The CDR3 has 14 amino acids, counting the end cysteine and phenylalanine. The read is trimmed to its CDR3 DNA, 42 bases read in frame from base 1. Taken from the germline V gene, the CDR1 and CDR2 loops are SGHRS and YFSETQ. Deletion took 1 base off V and 4 bases off J, with a span of 11 bases between the germline ends. Receptors were amplified or captured by the immunoSEQ multiplex PCR assay. TCRdb holds this immuneACCESS table with in-frame rearrangements only. Some clones are missing; in checked studies, unresolved V genes explain under half, and the rest has no known cause. The sample data list approximately 46,000 clones, and 80% to 90% of these were observed just once. In total, the top ten clones hold roughly a tenth of the sample.

Input material: PBMCs. The sequence came from a woman aged 55-69 years with lung cancer. This chain joins TRBV5-1 to TRBJ1-2; the D gene is not confidently resolved. The DNA is as follows: TGCGCCAGCAGCTTGTCTGGCAGTCTCTATGGCTACACCTTC. Its protein reads: CASSLSGSLYGYTF.